The present T cell receptor (beta chain) was sequenced within a study of long-term antiretroviral therapy in people with HIV (dated by TCRdb to about 2022). About the study as a whole: The earliest samples were collected about a decade before the 2015 WHO recommendation for immediate ART, when ART was typically delayed until CD4 counts fell. This retrospective serial study examined whether starting ART and sustained HIV suppression were associated with changes in the composition and diversity of the TRB repertoire in peripheral blood. No cross-contamination during QIAcube processing turned up in test extractions that ran a monoclonal T-cell line alongside 25 to 35 polyclonal samples. The cohort contributed 150 to 200 cryopreserved PBMC samples from about 33 adults with confirmed HIV infection, collected serially over a mean of around 6 years (range 1-12). Of the 30 participants with HIV, about twelve were female. General conclusions and limits of the study: Inferences about post-ART repertoire changes are limited because no data were available on ART adherence, viral resistance or therapy changes. The samples span the years 2004 to 2017, and the ART regimens used may be less effective than current regimens. HIV repertoires had narrower CDR3 length ranges than controls, and the network structure suggested an antigen-experienced repertoire that shifted only slightly toward naive after ART. At every time point, the repertoire was dominated by expanded TRB clones first identified before ART initiation, although this dominance fluctuated and, in many PLHIV, declined after ART. Unsorted PBMC were profiled instead of sorted CD4+ and CD8+ T cells because pre-ART samples had limited cell numbers. Limited PBMC availability meant only the TCR beta chain was sequenced, without alpha chain pairing. Starting ART was linked to a significant rise in TRB diversity, yet even with long-term ART the diversity remained significantly lower than in transplant donor controls.

In this sample, this clone turned up once. There is no known antigen for this receptor. No quality values exist for individual bases; no much larger clone is one base distant. Sequencing of the TRB variable region was done with the immunoSEQ hsTCRB v3.0 assay at survey level resolution. A depth of roughly 40,000-50,000 T-cell genomes per sample was targeted for TRB sequencing. An Illumina MiSeq with a v3 150-cycle kit was used to sequence the pooled TRB libraries. Under the source paper's analysis protocol: Repertoire analysis ran in R within a reproducible Nextflow workflow covering QC, data transformation and analysis. Custom analyses were implemented in LymphoSeq2, an R package for AIRR-Seq data exploration. A handful of samples that produced fewer than 5000 total TRB sequences were removed, so fewer than 200 HIV repertoires were analyzed. Of the roughly 180 retained HIV repertoires, over 55 were collected before and around 130 after ART initiation. Repertoires were downsampled to 5000 TRB nucleotide sequences, and summary statistics were averaged over 100 downsampling iterations. TRB sequences were retained for analysis only if CDR3 regions of at least seven amino acids were present. A Shannon entropy-derived clonality score and the Gini coefficient were used to measure diversity. In the repertoire networks, any two of the top 5000 CDR3 amino acid sequences were linked whenever the two sequences differed by an edit distance of one. GLIPH2 predicted antigen specificity groups and MHC restriction for TRB CDR3 amino acid sequences. To flag known CMV, EBV, HIV or tissue antigen associations, CDR3 amino acid sequences were matched against VDJdb and McPAS-TCR. Pre-ART, post-ART and control groups were compared with Wilcoxon signed-rank tests and Holm-Bonferroni correction. TCRdb obtained this table from immuneACCESS and retained in-frame rearrangements with V and J assigned. These tables miss some clones; where compared with another copy, unresolved V genes account for less than half of the shortfall, and the remainder is unexplained. V, J and clone size derive from that table, while D and trimming were established from the DNA sequence. The table for this sample lists roughly 28,000 clones; approximately 90% of them were counted only once. About 4.4% of the sample is taken by the ten largest.

The germline V gene (reference sequence) yields LNHDA for CDR1 and SQIVND for CDR2. V is cut by 3 bases and J by 5 bases, and the space between the germline ends is 22 bases. The CDR3, cysteine through phenylalanine, is 18 amino acids long. Left in the record is the CDR3 DNA by itself, 54 bases read in frame from the first base. Participants were included only if at least one PBMC sample before ART initiation and at least two post-ART samples were available. Treatment was received in the United States of America by all participants with HIV. Before DNA extraction, cryopreserved samples of roughly 1-10 million PBMC were thawed and washed. At the time of the earliest PBMC sample for each participant with HIV, ages ranged from roughly 23 to 60 years. Each participant contributed PBMC samples from 1-4 timepoints before ART initiation and 2-8 timepoints after ART initiation, with a median of 7 samples. Serial HIV viral load, CD4+ T-cell count, ART history and demographic data were obtained for every participant. Genomic DNA was extracted from unsorted PBMC with a Qiagen kit on a QIAcube, with processing performed in batches of 12 samples.

In this chain, TRBV19 is recombined with TRBJ1-4; no D gene can be assigned with confidence. The TCR sequence derives from a man aged 18 to 30 with HIV. Here the sequenced sample was unsorted PBMCs, taken 3.1 years after starting antiretroviral therapy. This receptor has the CDR3 CASSMNSFSTVENEKLFF. The nucleotide sequence reads TGTGCCAGTAGTATGAATTCTTTTTCTACAGTCGAAAATGAAAAACTGTTTTTT.